The rows below give T cell receptor beta chains drawn from one sample of a study of blood T cell repertoires in COVID-19. Sequencing used immunoSEQ multiplex PCR; TCRdb keeps in-frame clones, though not all of them. Counted here are about 200,000 clones, about 86% occurring once; the ten biggest clones make up approximately 4.2%. Sequenced: PBMCs or T cells enriched from blood (not recorded which). The receptors were gathered from a woman in her 40s with acute COVID-19. Both conserved end residues are part of each CDR3. A D gene is named only where the DNA matches it firmly. Some rows have no size entry. The others give once, few or many, or a class for an expanded clone.

J	V	D	size	CDR3	DNA
TRBJ1-5	TRBV7-2	TRBD1	.	CASSSGQGYQPQHF	TGTGCCAGCAGCTCCGGACAGGGTTATCAGCCCCAGCATTTT
TRBJ1-2	TRBV28	TRBD1	.	CASSLGTGNGYTF	TGTGCCAGCAGTTTAGGGACAGGGAATGGCTACACCTTC
TRBJ2-1	TRBV11-2	.	.	CASRNIGGWNEQFF	TGTGCCAGCAGAAACATCGGAGGGTGGAATGAGCAGTTCTTC
TRBJ2-2	TRBV11-2	.	.	CASSLDHSRPGQNTGELFF	TGTGCCAGCAGCTTAGATCACAGTAGGCCAGGGCAAAACACCGGGGAGCTGTTTTTT
TRBJ1-4	TRBV27	.	.	CASSFLDSGTNEKLFF	TGTGCCAGCAGTTTTCTAGATTCGGGGACTAATGAAAAACTGTTTTTT
TRBJ2-3	TRBV6-5	.	.	CASSLGVTDTQYF	TGTGCCAGCAGTTTGGGAGTAACAGATACGCAGTATTTT
TRBJ1-5	TRBV4-1	.	few	CASSQEGGGNQPQHF	TGCGCCAGCAGCCAGGAAGGGGGTGGCAATCAGCCCCAGCATTTT
TRBJ2-6	TRBV5-1	.	.	CASNPTQGYGANVLTF	TGCGCCAGCAACCCCACACAGGGATATGGGGCCAACGTCCTGACTTTC
TRBJ1-1	TRBV9	.	.	CASSPRGGGATEAFF	TGTGCCAGCAGCCCCCGGGGCGGAGGGGCCACTGAAGCTTTCTTT
TRBJ1-6	TRBV5-1	TRBD1	once	CASSFGTGGSPLHF	TGCGCCAGCAGCTTCGGGACAGGGGGTTCACCCCTCCACTTT
TRBJ2-5	TRBV4-3	TRBD1	.	CASSQQTGDATQYF	TGCGCCAGCAGCCAACAAACAGGGGACGCGACCCAGTACTTC
TRBJ2-1	TRBV21-1	.	.	CAGGQPLYNEQFF	TGTGCCGGGGGACAGCCACTTTACAATGAGCAGTTCTTC
TRBJ1-2	TRBV28	.	once	CASSSPGGYGYTF	TGTGCCAGCAGTTCCCCGGGGGGCTATGGCTACACCTTC
TRBJ2-1	TRBV19	TRBD2	.	CASSPRTSGRSDEQFF	TGTGCCAGTAGTCCAAGGACTAGCGGGAGGTCGGATGAGCAGTTCTTC
TRBJ1-6	TRBV2	TRBD1	.	CASSRRQGEYSPLHF	TGTGCCAGCAGCCGCCGACAGGGGGAGTATTCACCCCTCCACTTT
TRBJ2-7	TRBV11-1	TRBD1	.	CASSLSDRGRDHEQYF	TGTGCCAGCAGCCTGTCAGACAGGGGGCGCGACCACGAGCAGTACTTC
TRBJ2-3	TRBV27	TRBD2	.	CASSLTSGFDTDTQYF	TGTGCCAGCAGTTTAACTAGCGGATTTGATACAGATACGCAGTATTTT
TRBJ2-7	TRBV28	TRBD2	.	CASSPGTSGRREQYF	TGTGCCAGCAGTCCAGGGACTAGCGGGAGACGAGAGCAGTACTTC
TRBJ2-7	TRBV19	TRBD1	.	CASSVYGTGGEQYF	TGTGCCAGTAGTGTTTACGGGACAGGAGGGGAGCAGTACTTC
TRBJ2-3	TRBV5-1	.	.	CASSQNTDTQYF	TGCGCCAGCAGCCAAAACACAGATACGCAGTATTTT
TRBJ2-1	TRBV6-5	TRBD2	.	CASRTGLAGGKEQFF	TGTGCCAGCAGAACGGGACTAGCGGGAGGAAAGGAGCAGTTCTTC
TRBJ2-7	TRBV6-5	.	.	CASRRTDSYEQYF	TGTGCCAGCAGACGGACAGATTCCTACGAGCAGTACTTC
TRBJ1-3	TRBV15	.	.	CATSRDLQEGNTIYF	TGTGCCACCAGCAGAGATCTACAGGAGGGTAACACCATATATTTT
TRBJ2-7	TRBV27	TRBD1	.	CASSLTGAYEQYF	TGTGCCAGCAGTTTAACAGGGGCCTACGAGCAGTACTTC
TRBJ2-5	TRBV5-1	.	.	CASSLIPTAAETQYF	TGCGCCAGCAGCTTGATCCCTACCGCGGCAGAGACCCAGTACTTC
TRBJ2-7	TRBV3-1/TRBV3-2	TRBD1	.	CASSHLGQLYEQYF	TGTGCCAGCAGCCACCTGGGACAGCTCTACGAGCAGTACTTC
TRBJ2-7	TRBV4-3	TRBD2	.	CASSRESRLAGVYRYEQYF	TGCGCCAGCAGCCGGGAATCTCGACTAGCGGGAGTTTATCGCTACGAGCAGTACTTC
TRBJ1-5	TRBV10-2	.	.	CASSVGQNQPQHF	TGCGCCAGCAGCGTGGGACAAAATCAGCCCCAGCATTTT
TRBJ2-7	TRBV7-9	.	.	CASTYERRGEQYF	TGTGCCAGCACCTACGAACGAAGGGGCGAGCAGTACTTC
TRBJ2-2	TRBV6-5	.	.	CASSNGTPHRVGLFF	TGTGCCAGCAGCAACGGGACACCCCACCGGGTGGGACTGTTTTTT
TRBJ1-4	TRBV28	.	.	CASSLASGGYNEKLFF	TGTGCCAGCAGTTTAGCCTCCGGGGGGTATAATGAAAAACTGTTTTTT
TRBJ1-4	TRBV3-1/TRBV3-2	.	.	CASSQDRGNEKLFF	TGTGCCAGCAGCCAAGACAGGGGTAATGAAAAACTGTTTTTT
TRBJ1-1	TRBV6-5	.	.	CASSYSTQGNTEAFF	TGTGCCAGCAGTTACTCGACCCAGGGGAACACTGAAGCTTTCTTT
TRBJ2-3	TRBV30	.	.	CAWNRFSDSADTQYF	TGTGCCTGGAATAGGTTCTCCGACTCCGCCGATACGCAGTATTTT
TRBJ2-2	TRBV7-9	.	medium-sized	CASSSWDSANTGELFF	TGTGCCAGCAGCTCCTGGGACTCCGCGAACACCGGGGAGCTGTTTTTT
TRBJ2-1	TRBV19	TRBD2	.	CASSAGVGRYNEQFF	TGTGCCAGTAGTGCGGGAGTAGGTCGCTACAATGAGCAGTTCTTC
TRBJ1-6	TRBV5-1	TRBD1	.	CASRRTGDNSPLHF	TGCGCCAGCCGCCGGACAGGGGATAATTCACCCCTCCACTTT
TRBJ2-1	TRBV4-1	TRBD1	.	CASSQGDRDSNEQFF	TGCGCCAGCAGCCAGGGGGACAGGGACTCCAATGAGCAGTTCTTC
TRBJ2-2	TRBV28	.	.	CASSTKWAGPNTGELFF	TGTGCCAGCAGTACGAAATGGGCGGGACCGAACACCGGGGAGCTGTTTTTT
TRBJ2-2	TRBV12-3/TRBV12-4	.	.	CASSRAGELFF	TGTGCCAGCAGCCGGGCCGGGGAGCTGTTTTTT
TRBJ1-2	TRBV3-1/TRBV3-2	TRBD1	.	CASSQSSGGVYGYTF	TGTGCCAGCAGCCAATCGTCAGGGGGAGTCTATGGCTACACCTTC
TRBJ2-1	TRBV6-2/TRBV6-3	TRBD2	.	CASSYQRERSEQFF	TGTGCCAGCAGTTATCAGCGGGAGCGGAGTGAGCAGTTCTTC
TRBJ2-2	TRBV7-2	TRBD1	once	CASSPTGGYTGELFF	TGTGCCAGCAGCCCGACAGGGGGCTACACCGGGGAGCTGTTTTTT
TRBJ1-2	TRBV27	.	once	CASSLTDTNYGYTF	TGTGCCAGCAGTCTAACCGACACTAACTATGGCTACACCTTC
TRBJ2-5	TRBV12-3/TRBV12-4	TRBD1	few	CASSQGASETQYF	TGTGCCAGCAGCCAGGGGGCTTCGGAGACCCAGTACTTC
TRBJ1-4	TRBV7-2	.	.	CASSSDPKTARNEKLFF	TGTGCCAGCAGCTCCGACCCCAAGACAGCCCGGAATGAAAAACTGTTTTTT
TRBJ1-6	TRBV12-5	.	.	CASAENRNSPLHF	TGTGCTAGTGCCGAGAATCGGAATTCACCCCTCCACTTT
TRBJ2-7	TRBV7-9	.	.	CASSPGDQYEQYF	TGTGCCAGCAGTCCAGGGGACCAGTACGAGCAGTACTTC
TRBJ1-1	TRBV27	.	.	CASSFYINSAEAFF	TGTGCCAGCAGTTTCTACATCAACAGTGCTGAAGCTTTCTTT
TRBJ1-5	TRBV5-4	.	.	CASSFDSNQPQHF	TGTGCCAGCAGCTTCGACAGTAATCAGCCCCAGCATTTT
TRBJ2-6	TRBV9	.	.	CASSVVGNSGANVLTF	TGTGCCAGCAGCGTAGTGGGCAACTCTGGGGCCAACGTCCTGACTTTC
TRBJ2-3	TRBV28	TRBD2	.	CASSDPSGRSTDTQYF	TGTGCCAGCAGTGATCCTAGCGGGCGGAGCACAGATACGCAGTATTTT
TRBJ2-3	TRBV18	.	.	CASSLNRQGTDTQYF	TGTGCCAGCTCACTAAACCGTCAGGGCACAGATACGCAGTATTTT
TRBJ2-7	TRBV14	TRBD2	.	CASSQAVSGRPPYF	TGTGCCAGCAGCCAAGCGGTTAGCGGGAGGCCCCCTTACTTC
TRBJ1-5	TRBV6-5	.	.	CASRPRGQSNQPQHF	TGTGCCAGCAGACCCAGGGGTCAAAGCAATCAGCCCCAGCATTTT
TRBJ1-5	TRBV7-2	.	.	CASSSDTYQPQHF	TGTGCCAGCAGCTCAGACACTTATCAGCCCCAGCATTTT
TRBJ2-1	TRBV5-5	.	.	CASSLGGLRNEQFF	TGTGCCAGCAGCTTGGGGGGACTTCGGAATGAGCAGTTCTTC
TRBJ1-1	TRBV19	TRBD1	.	CASSTGTGETEAFF	TGTGCCAGTAGTACAGGGACAGGGGAAACTGAAGCTTTCTTT
TRBJ1-2	TRBV19	.	.	CASSAPSGINYGYTF	TGTGCCAGTAGCGCCCCCAGCGGGATTAACTATGGCTACACCTTC